Many counts were recorded for the clone carrying this T cell receptor (beta chain). The sample belongs to a study of neurological immune-mediated disorders. This CDR3 comprises 13 residues. CDR1 SGHKS and CDR2 YYEKEE come from the germline V gene (reference sequence). The V and J ends lost 4 bases and 4 bases, in that order; junction bases with no gene match: 2. TCRdb fed the 5' RACE reads into MiXCR, producing one record per CDR3 protein. The sample yields tens of thousands of distinct CDR3 sequences, roughly an eighth seen once. This receptor was identified in a woman in her fifties or sixties with HTLV-1-associated myelopathy (HAM/TSP). Sequenced: PBMCs. The V and J genes are TRBV5-5 and TRBJ2-1, with TRBD1 matching 7 bases. The CDR3 region has the DNA TGTGCCAGCAGCGTGACAGGGTACAATGAGCAGTTCTTC. Encoded protein: CASSVTGYNEQFF.